The 30 T cell receptor beta chains below all came from one sample that was sequenced in a study of a mutant IDH1 vaccine in newly diagnosed glioma. Their antigen targets remain unknown. Assay: immunoSEQ multiplex PCR; the TCRdb copy retains only in-frame clones and omits some. The repertoire holds 35,000 to 45,000 clones, with more than 60% as singletons. Time point described: week 23, last vaccination. Each dose delivered 300 ug of mutant IDH1 20-mer peptide subcutaneously with imiquimod. The sample was PBMCs, taken from a glioma patient whose treatment included an IDH1 peptide vaccine. The receptor source for this set is a woman aged 40 to 55 with glioma. Some clones in this sample may be carry-over from other donors' samples.

This sequence joins TRBV6-1 and TRBJ1-6, with D possibly TRBD1 on 5 matching bases. This CDR3 is built from 14 residues. The germline gives CDR1 MNHNS, CDR2 SASEGT. V lost 4 bases and J 9 bases, leaving 13 bases between the germline ends. The CDR3 loop is CASSGDSLSSPLHF. Here the CDR3 DNA reads TGTGCCAGCAGTGGGGACTCACTGAGTTCACCCCTCCACTTT.

The chain has TRBV18 and TRBJ2-2; D is undetermined. The CDR3 totals 12 residues. Germline V gene sequence: CDR1 KGHSH, CDR2 LQKENI. V shed 4 bases and J shed 7 bases, with 7 bases lying between them. The CDR3 bases are TGTGCCAGCTCACAGACGATCGGGGAGCTGTTTTTT. Its translation is CASSQTIGELFF.

The rearrangement links TRBV19 to TRBJ2-5; the D is unclear. Germline loops: CDR1 LNHDA, CDR2 SQIVND (reference sequence). This CDR3 is built from 14 residues. Between the trimmed V and J ends, which lost 4 bases and 0 bases, there was a span of 9 bases. The CDR3 DNA is TGTGCCAGTAGTAGAGTACCAGACCAAGAGACCCAGTACTTC. This translates into CASSRVPDQETQYF.

This chain joins TRBV4-2 and TRBJ2-5, with D possibly matching TRBD2 (6 bases). V shed 1 base and J shed 2 bases, with 17 bases lying between them. The CDR3 extends over 17 amino acids. Germline-derived CDR1 and CDR2 are LGHNA and YNFKEQ. The CDR3 DNA is TGTGCCAGCAGCCAAGGGACCGGGACTGGCCTTCAAGAGACCCAGTACTTC. Residues: CASSQGTGTGLQETQYF.

V gene TRBV19 combines with J gene TRBJ1-2; D gene uncertain. The CDR3 runs to 13 residues. Germline CDR1 LNHDA, CDR2 SQIVND (reference sequence). V shed 3 bases and J shed 4 bases, with 9 bases lying between them. CDR3 protein: CASSMGRPYGYTF. The CDR3 DNA follows: TGTGCCAGTAGTATGGGCAGACCCTATGGCTACACCTTC. The variable domain in full, with the rest retrieved from reference TRBV19 and TRBJ1-2, is DGGITQSPKYLFRKEGQNVTLSCEQNLNHDAMYWYRQDPGQGLRLIYYSQIVNDFQKGDIAEGYSVSREKKESFPLTVTSAQKNPTAFYLCASSMGRPYGYTFGSGTRLTVV.

V is TRBV27 and J is TRBJ2-7; D might be TRBD1 (6 bases). The V gene lost 7 bases and the J gene lost 2 bases, with 21 bases spanning the gap. CDR3 length equals 16 residues. Germline CDR1 is MNHEY and CDR2 is SMNVEV (reference sequence). DNA for the CDR3: TGTGCCAGCACTAGAAAGGTGGACAGCCTTACCTACGAGCAGTACTTC. Translated: CASTRKVDSLTYEQYF.

This clone was counted a few times. V is TRBV7-2 and J is TRBJ2-1; 9 positions match TRBD2. Germline V lookup: CDR1 SGHTA, CDR2 FQGNSA. The V and J ends lost 3 bases and 10 bases, in that order; junction bases with no gene match: 10. This CDR3 region has 15 residues. CDR3 sequence: CASSLGGGAAGEQFF. Here the CDR3 DNA reads TGTGCCAGCAGCTTGGGCGGGGGGGCCGCAGGAGAGCAGTTCTTC.

This chain's CDR3 is CASIKTGKETQYF. CDR3 nucleotides: TGTGCCAGCATCAAGACAGGGAAAGAGACCCAGTACTTC. The J gene is TRBJ2-5, the V gene TRBV2; 7 bases fit TRBD1. Per germline, CDR1 SNHLY and CDR2 FYNNEI. The V segment lost 7 bases and the J segment 3 bases; nucleotides outside the gene matches: 5. This CDR3 is built from 13 residues.

The chain combines TRBV28 with TRBJ1-2, with 7 bases aligning to TRBD1. V trimming: 10 bases; J trimming: 4 bases; junction bases outside the gene matches: 6. The CDR3 is made up of 12 amino acids. Germline V gives CDR1 MDHEN, CDR2 SYDVKM. The CDR3 region is CAITGQFYGYTF. DNA for the CDR3: TGTGCCATAACGGGACAGTTCTATGGCTACACCTTC.

As regards this clone: Other DNA sequences in the sample encode the same CDR3. The chain carries TRBV4-2 and TRBJ2-5; perhaps TRBD1 as D (5 bases). V was cut by 1 base and J by 5 bases, with 5 bases left in between. The CDR3 loop spans 12 amino acids. Germline-derived CDR1 and CDR2 are LGHNA and YNFKEQ. The CDR3 DNA reads TGTGCCAGCAGCCAAGGACAGGAGACCCAGTACTTC. Amino acids: CASSQGQETQYF.

The chain recombines TRBV7-8 with TRBJ2-7; TRBD1 or TRBD2 may be the D gene (6 bases each). V was shortened by 5 bases and J by 6 bases, with 20 bases between the two germline ends. Germline CDR1 is SGHVS and CDR2 is FQNEAQ. The CDR3 extends over 15 amino acids. The CDR3 nucleotides read TGTGCCAGCAGCACTGGGGGGCCGCAATCCATCGAGCAGTACTTC. Translating gives CASSTGGPQSIEQYF.

This clone occurred a few times. The gene calls are TRBV29-1 and TRBJ2-3; D gene uncertain. Germline CDR1 and CDR2: SQVTM and ANQGSEA. V lost 7 bases and J 1 base, leaving 6 bases between the germline ends. The CDR3 has 11 residues. The CDR3 region has the DNA TGCAGCGCACTTCGCACAGATACGCAGTATTTT. As protein: CSALRTDTQYF.

The chain combines TRBV11-2 with TRBJ2-7; D possibly corresponds to TRBD1 (6 bases). Germline V CDR1 and CDR2: SGHAT, FQNNGV. Trimming took off 5 bases at V and 2 bases at J, with 16 bases between the two ends. The CDR3 sequence is 15 residues long. CDR3 nucleotides: TGTGCCAGCAGCCAGACCGGACAGCCGACCTACGAGCAGTACTTC. Translating it yields CASSQTGQPTYEQYF.

This clone was observed a few times. The gene calls are TRBV9 and TRBJ2-1; TRBD2 aligns across 8 bases. The germline CDR1 and CDR2 sequences are SGDLS and YYNGEE. The length of the CDR3 is 16 residues. After removal of 4 bases from V and 5 bases from J, the junction contained 11 bases not matched to a gene. CDR3 loop: CASSLSGRATNNEQFF. CDR3 nucleotide sequence: TGTGCCAGCAGCCTAAGCGGGAGAGCAACAAACAATGAGCAGTTCTTC.

The genes are TRBV4-1 and TRBJ1-4; D gene ambiguous. Trimming removed 3 bases from V and 6 bases from J, with 23 bases in between. Looked up from germline, CDR1 is MGHRA and CDR2 is YSYEKL. The CDR3 sequence is 18 residues long. This chain's CDR3 is CASSHKVTGSRSYEKLFF. The CDR3 DNA reads as TGCGCCAGCAGCCACAAAGTCACGGGCAGCCGATCCTATGAAAAACTGTTTTTT.

V and J are TRBV19 and TRBJ2-3, with 10 bases aligning to TRBD1. With 5 bases clipped from V and 0 bases from J, the junction kept 11 bases outside the gene matches. CDR3 length: 18 amino acids. The germline gives CDR1 LNHDA, CDR2 SQIVND (reference sequence). The CDR3 spells CASSPSGGQGVSTDTQYF. The CDR3 nucleotides read TGTGCCAGTAGTCCGAGCGGCGGACAGGGGGTTAGCACAGATACGCAGTATTTT.

The chain joins TRBV10-1 to TRBJ2-7; D not certain. Germline V gene sequence: CDR1 WNHNN, CDR2 SYGVQD (reference sequence). V lost 3 bases, J lost 1 base, and 10 bases lay in between. The CDR3 spans 14 residues. CDR3 sequence reads: CASSDGQGSYEQYF. CDR3 bases: TGCGCCAGCAGTGACGGGCAAGGATCCTACGAGCAGTACTTC.

This clone has only one observation. V and J are TRBV6-5 and TRBJ1-1; a weak D match, TRBD1 (6 bases). CDR3 size: 14 residues. In germline, CDR1 is MNHEY, CDR2 SVGAGI. Between the trimmed V and J ends, which lost 8 bases and 8 bases, there was a span of 21 bases. The CDR3 DNA follows: TGTGCCAGCCGGTTCCCAGGGACACCGGCCGAAGCTTTCTTT. The encoded protein is CASRFPGTPAEAFF.

The chain uses TRBV5-1 and TRBJ2-7; 12 bases fit TRBD2. V lost 7 bases and J lost 7; bases outside the gene matches: 9. The CDR3 sequence is 14 residues long. Germline V gene sequence: CDR1 SGHRS, CDR2 YFSETQ. The CDR3 spells CASYTTSGSGEQYF. The CDR3 DNA follows: TGCGCCAGCTATACGACTAGCGGGAGCGGTGAGCAGTACTTC.

The gene calls are TRBV19 and TRBJ1-4, with no clear D. The ends were cut back, 1 base at V and 14 bases at J, with 14 bases in the middle. The length of the CDR3 is 13 residues. In germline, CDR1 is LNHDA, CDR2 SQIVND (reference sequence). In nucleotides, the CDR3 is TGTGCCAGTAGTATAGTTCCGGTAGGAGGGCTGTTTTTT. Encoded protein: CASSIVPVGGLFF.

The CDR3 is CASSQGNRGRDTEAFF. The CDR3 DNA reads TGCGCCAGCAGCCAAGGTAACAGGGGGCGAGACACTGAAGCTTTCTTT. This sequence joins TRBV4-3 and TRBJ1-1, with 9 positions matching TRBD1. Germline CDR1 reads LGHNA; CDR2 reads YSLEER. V shed 1 base and J 3 bases; nucleotides not matched to a gene: 6. CDR3 length equals 16 residues.

This chain connects TRBV2 to TRBJ1-3, with TRBD1 identical over 8 bases. In germline, CDR1 is SNHLY, CDR2 FYNNEI. The junction had 5 bases not matched to a gene; V was cut back by 6 bases and J by 1 base. There are 15 residues in the CDR3. CDR3 nucleotide sequence: TGTGCCAGCAGCATCGGACAGGGATCTGGAAACACCATATATTTT. Translating it yields CASSIGQGSGNTIYF.

This CDR3 is CASSQGSIVAGTDTQYF. The CDR3 region has the DNA TGCGCCAGCAGCCAAGGGTCCATCGTAGCTGGCACAGATACGCAGTATTTT. The chain couples TRBV4-3 to TRBJ2-3; D unclear. Looked up from germline, CDR1 is LGHNA and CDR2 is YSLEER. This CDR3 contains 17 residues. The V gene lost 1 base and the J gene lost 1 base, with 15 bases spanning the gap.

J is TRBJ1-5 and V is TRBV19; TRBD1 matches 8 bases. This CDR3 comprises 14 residues. Per the germline V gene, CDR1 is LNHDA and CDR2 is SQIVND (reference sequence). With 5 bases clipped from V and 6 bases from J, the junction kept 6 bases outside the gene matches. CDR3 DNA sequence: TGTGCCAGTAGTCCAGGGGGCAGGGGTCAGCCCCAGCATTTT. Its protein is CASSPGGRGQPQHF.

In this sample, this clone turned up once. This chain connects TRBV11-3 to TRBJ2-1; D is uncertain. This CDR3 is 13 amino acids long. In germline, CDR1 is SGHNT, CDR2 YENEEA. V shed 4 bases and J shed 12 bases, with 16 bases lying between them. This chain's CDR3 is CASSSAPVGPQFF. In DNA form, the CDR3 reads TGTGCCAGCAGCTCCGCCCCCGTAGGTCCGCAGTTCTTC. Drawing the rest from reference TRBV11-3 and TRBJ2-1, the complete variable domain is EAGVVQSPRYKIIEKKQPVAFWCNPISGHNTLYWYLQNLGQGPELLIRYENEEAVDDSQLPKDRFSAERLKGVDSTLKIQPAELGDSAVYLCASSSAPVGPQFFGPGTRLTVL.

The chain combines TRBV19 with TRBJ2-6; no definite D call. Per the germline V gene, CDR1 is LNHDA and CDR2 is SQIVND (reference sequence). Trimming cost V 5 bases and J 3 bases, with 5 bases left between them. CDR3 length equals 13 residues. The CDR3 DNA follows: TGTGCCAGTAGTTTGAATGGGGCCAACGTCCTGACTTTC. It yields the protein CASSLNGANVLTF.

The J gene is TRBJ1-5, the V gene TRBV6-1, with a tentative D call TRBD1 (6 bases). Germline V CDR1 and CDR2: MNHNS, SASEGT. The length of the CDR3 is 13 residues. V shed 6 bases and J shed 10 bases, with 16 bases lying between them. The chain's CDR3 is CASRDRFPLPQHF. The CDR3 DNA sequence: TGTGCCAGCAGAGACAGGTTCCCTCTACCCCAGCATTTT.

The rearrangement joins TRBV10-2 to TRBJ1-2, with D perhaps matching TRBD1 (6 bases). CDR1 is WSHSY and CDR2 is SAAADI in the germline V gene. Trimming left V 2 bases short and J 6 bases short, with 13 bases between. CDR3 length: 14 amino acids. In DNA form, the CDR3 reads TGCGCCAGCAGTGAGATGGGGGGGCGAGATGGCTACACCTTC. Its protein product is CASSEMGGRDGYTF.

As DNA, the CDR3 is TGCGCCAGCAGCCAAGAGTCGGTCGAGACAGGGGACACTGAAGCTTTCTTT. Protein: CASSQESVETGDTEAFF. This chain links TRBV4-3 with TRBJ1-1, with 8 bases matching TRBD1. J gave up 3 bases and V 0 bases, and 9 bases lay outside the gene matches. The CDR3 runs to 17 residues. Germline V gives CDR1 LGHNA, CDR2 YSLEER.

The chain uses TRBV7-2 and TRBJ2-3, with D unresolved. V lost 7 bases, J lost 1 base, and 12 bases lay in between. The CDR3 consists of 14 residues. CDR1 is SGHTA and CDR2 is FQGNSA in the germline V gene. CDR3: CASTFDWGTDTQYF. For the CDR3, the DNA is TGTGCCAGCACCTTCGACTGGGGCACAGATACGCAGTATTTT.